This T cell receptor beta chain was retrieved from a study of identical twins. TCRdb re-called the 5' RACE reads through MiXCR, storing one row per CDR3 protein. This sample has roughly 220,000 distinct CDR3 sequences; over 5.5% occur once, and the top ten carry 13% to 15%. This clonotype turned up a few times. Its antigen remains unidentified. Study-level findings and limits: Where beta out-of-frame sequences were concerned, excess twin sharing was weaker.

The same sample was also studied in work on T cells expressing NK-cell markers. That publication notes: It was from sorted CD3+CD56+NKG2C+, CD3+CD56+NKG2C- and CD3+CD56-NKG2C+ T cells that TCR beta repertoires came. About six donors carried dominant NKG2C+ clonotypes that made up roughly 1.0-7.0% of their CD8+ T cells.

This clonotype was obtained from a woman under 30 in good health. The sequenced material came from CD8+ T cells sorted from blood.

The CDR3: CASSLSGNTDTQYF. The CDR3 nucleotides read TGTGCCAGCAGTTTAAGCGGTAACACAGATACGCAGTATTTT. The chain has TRBV27 and TRBJ2-3, with D possibly TRBD2 on 5 matching bases. CDR1 MNHEY and CDR2 SMNVEV come from the germline V gene (reference sequence). This CDR3 has 14 amino acids. V dropped 2 bases and J dropped 2 bases, with 8 bases sitting between them.